This T cell receptor beta chain was captured by sequencing in a study of blood T cell repertoires in COVID-19. Study-level background: Italy, Spain and the United States were the sources of the convalescent and acute COVID-19 samples. T cells, B-cell-depleted T cells, or PBMCs provided the cDNA or gDNA that served as material.

Source study methods: Scientists estimated how many nucleated cells there were by amplifying reference gene primers. Data came from immunoSEQ multiplex PCR; TCRdb stores just in-frame clones and leaves some out. That table furnishes V, J and clone size, whereas the DNA furnished D and trimming. The sample lists about 140,000 clones, over 75% occurring once. From germline, CDR1 is SNHLY and CDR2 FYNNEI. Trimming took 6 bases from V and 4 from J; bases not matched to a gene: 5. The CDR3 is 13 amino acids. The sample consisted of peripheral blood. The clonotype originates from a man aged 55 to 70 with active or convalescent COVID-19. The chain is built from TRBV2 and TRBJ1-1; 7 bases are shared with TRBD1. CDR3 sequence (DNA): TGTGCCAGCAGAGCGTCAGGGGGCACTGAAGCTTTCTTT. This translates into CASRASGGTEAFF. The full variable domain, with the rest looked up from reference TRBV2 and TRBJ1-1, is EPEVTQTPSHQVTQMGQEVILRCVPISNHLYFYWYRQILGQKVEFLVSFYNNEISEKSEIFDDQFSVERPDGSNFTLKIRSTKLEDSAMYFCASRASGGTEAFFGQGTRLTVV.